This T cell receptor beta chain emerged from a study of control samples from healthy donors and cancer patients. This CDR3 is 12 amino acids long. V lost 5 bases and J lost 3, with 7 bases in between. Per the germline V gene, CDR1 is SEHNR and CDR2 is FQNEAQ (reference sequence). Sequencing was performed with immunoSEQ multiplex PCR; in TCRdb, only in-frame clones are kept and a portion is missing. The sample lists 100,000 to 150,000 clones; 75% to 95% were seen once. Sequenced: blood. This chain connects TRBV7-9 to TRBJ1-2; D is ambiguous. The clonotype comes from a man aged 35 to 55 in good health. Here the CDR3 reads CASSPRDYGYTF. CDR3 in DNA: TGTGCCAGCAGCCCTAGGGACTATGGCTACACCTTC.